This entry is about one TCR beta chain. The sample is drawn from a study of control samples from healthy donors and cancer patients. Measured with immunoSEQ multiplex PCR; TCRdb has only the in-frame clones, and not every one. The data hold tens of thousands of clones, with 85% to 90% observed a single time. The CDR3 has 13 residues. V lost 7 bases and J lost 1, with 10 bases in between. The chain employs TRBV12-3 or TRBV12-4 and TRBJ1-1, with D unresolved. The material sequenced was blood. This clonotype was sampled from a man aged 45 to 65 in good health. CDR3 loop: CASMSRGNTEAFF. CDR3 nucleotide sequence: TGTGCCAGCATGTCCCGGGGGAACACTGAAGCTTTCTTT.